This TCR beta chain is drawn from a study of blood T cell repertoires in COVID-19 (TCRdb year 2020). Looking at the study overall: Collaborator samples came from the United States, Italy and Spain and covered acute and convalescent phases of COVID-19. The dataset comprised deeply sampled blood TCRbeta repertoires from subjects exposed to, actively infected with, or recovered from COVID-19. Sample metadata almost always included a de-identified subject ID, COVID-19 status, age in years and sex. A freely available public database, intended as a resource for researchers studying the immune response to SARS-CoV-2, is where the repertoires were released. Samples were obtained from the ongoing ImmuneRACE study (first 160 participants) and from about 1,300 subjects provided by 6 global collaborators. The prospective study material was composed of cDNA or gDNA derived from T cells, B-cell-depleted T cells, or PBMCs. HLA class I and class II types, where available, came from metadata supplied by the sample provider rather than from assay-based typing.

To note about this clone: Its antigen is unknown. No base qualities exist here, and no much larger clone lies one base off it.

CDR1 and CDR2 are drawn from the germline V gene (reference sequence): LNHDA, SQIVND. Relative to germline, V is 3 bases shorter and J is 2 bases shorter, with 10 bases between their ends. CDR3 length: 14 amino acids, cysteine to phenylalanine. The entry retains the CDR3 DNA only, 42 bases that are in frame from base 1. TCRbeta CDR3 regions were amplified from genomic DNA using the immunoSEQ Assay, a bias-controlled multiplex PCR. As for the authors' bioinformatics: The number of nucleated cells in each sample was estimated by amplification of reference gene primers within the assay. To quantify the absolute abundance of each unique TCRbeta CDR3 rearrangement, sequence reads were collapsed and filtered. For each sample, productive Simpson clonality was calculated as the square root of Simpson's diversity index across productive rearrangements. Imported from immuneACCESS, the table was reduced by TCRdb to in-frame sequences with V and J called. These copies leave out some clones; in studies compared against another copy, an unresolved V gene accounts for under half, and the cause of the remainder is not known. V and J calls and clone size are as listed in that table; D and trimming were resolved from the DNA. In this sample the table shows around 230,000 clones, about 79% of which occur a single time. The ten top clones hold approximately 9.4% of the sample.

The collaborating institutions used their own protocols to collect whole blood in K2EDTA tubes. For TCRbeta analysis, collaborator samples were shipped as frozen whole blood, as isolated PBMCs, or as DNA extracted from either sample type. Results the study describes overall, beyond this receptor: How much clinical and demographic metadata was included differed by source and by participant, and the metadata was provided uncurated.

The TCR originated in an elderly woman with acute or convalescent COVID-19. Here the chain combines TRBV19 and TRBJ2-5; 6 matching bases give a weak D call of TRBD1. Sequencing used peripheral blood. The nucleotide sequence reads as follows: TGTGCCAGTAGTATGGGGGACAATCAAGAGACCCAGTACTTC. Translated, it reads CASSMGDNQETQYF. Extended through the reference TRBV19 and TRBJ2-5 proteins, this CDR3 yields the full variable domain: DGGITQSPKYLFRKEGQNVTLSCEQNLNHDAMYWYRQDPGQGLRLIYYSQIVNDFQKGDIAEGYSVSREKKESFPLTVTSAQKNPTAFYLCASSMGDNQETQYFGPGTRLLVL.